Each of the 7 T cell receptor beta chains below was sequenced from the same sample in a study of T cell clonotyping in hematopoietic cell transplantation (dated by TCRdb to the early 2020s). The time point label of this sample denotes: 100 days after allo-HCT. Preparation of the library involved the immunoSEQ multiplex PCR assay. As stored in TCRdb, this immuneACCESS dataset retains in-frame rearrangements with V and J assigned. A fraction of the clones does not appear; measured against another copy, unresolved V genes explain less than half of the discrepancy, and the remainder lacks a known reason. A total of roughly 4,600 clones appear in this sample, around 96% of them only once. Together, the top ten hold 2% to 3% of the sample. This specimen was PBMCs, taken 100 days after allogeneic stem cell transplant. Receptor source: a male patient aged 40-50 years who had an allogeneic stem cell transplant from a related donor, so the T cells may come from the graft donor. Some clones in this sample may be carry-over from other donors' samples.

This clone came up once. This chain uses TRBV29-1 with TRBJ1-1; D gene unclear. Germline loops: CDR1 SQVTM, CDR2 ANQGSEA. CDR3 length equals 12 residues. CDR3 region: CESREVDTEAFF. CDR3 nucleotide sequence: TGCGAATCCCGGGAGGTGGACACTGAAGCTTTCTTT.

The chain couples TRBV27 to TRBJ2-1, with D tentatively TRBD2 (6 bases). This CDR3 has 14 residues. Trimming took 7 bases from V and 7 from J, leaving 17 bases between them. Per the germline V gene, CDR1 is MNHEY and CDR2 is SMNVEV (reference sequence). The CDR3 sequence: CASTLGGTRNEQFF. DNA of the CDR3: TGTGCCAGCACCTTAGGAGGGACGAGGAATGAGCAGTTCTTC.

The chain has TRBV19 and TRBJ2-3; D is undetermined. The germline gives CDR1 LNHDA, CDR2 SQIVND (reference sequence). CDR3 length: 15 residues. The germline V and J ends were trimmed by 2 bases and 2 bases, with 11 bases remaining between them. CDR3 in DNA: TGTGCCAGTAGTATAAGGCCAAACCCCACAGATACGCAGTATTTT. Protein product: CASSIRPNPTDTQYF.

This sequence joins TRBV7-9 and TRBJ2-7; perhaps TRBD2 as D (5 bases). This CDR3 is built from 14 residues. Deletions cut 3 bases from V and 0 bases from J, with 9 bases between. Germline CDR1 is SEHNR and CDR2 is FQNEAQ (reference sequence). The CDR3 spells CASSFSGNSYEQYV. CDR3 sequence (DNA): TGTGCCAGCAGCTTTTCGGGGAACTCCTACGAGCAGTACGTC.

The chain uses TRBV7-3 and TRBJ1-3; possible D gene TRBD1, 5 bases. Between the trimmed V and J ends, which lost 0 bases and 0 bases, there was a span of 6 bases. The germline V gene has CDR1 SGHTA and CDR2 FQGTGA. The length of the CDR3 is 15 residues. CDR3 sequence (DNA): TGTGCCAGCAGCTTAACGGGACCCTCTGGAAACACCATATATTTT. Protein sequence: CASSLTGPSGNTIYF.

This chain links TRBV27 with TRBJ1-2; TRBD1 agrees at 7 bases. Losses at the gene ends were 3 bases for V and 0 bases for J; bases not matched to a gene: 4. CDR1 and CDR2 from the germline V gene are MNHEY and SMNVEV (reference sequence). The CDR3 covers 15 residues. CDR3 nucleotides: TGTGCCAGCAGTTTCGACAGGGCAGCTAACTATGGCTACACCTTC. It encodes CASSFDRAANYGYTF.

The chain uses TRBV6-1 and TRBJ1-2, with TRBD1 identical over 9 bases. This CDR3 is built from 18 residues. Unmatched junction bases numbered 18, after V lost 3 bases and J lost 7 bases. Germline V gene data show CDR1 as MNHNS and CDR2 as SASEGT. This CDR3 reads CASSDFPGGTGKTGGYTF. In DNA form, the CDR3 reads TGTGCCAGCAGTGATTTTCCTGGAGGGACAGGGAAAACGGGTGGCTACACCTTC.